Given below is one TCR beta chain in context. The antigen remains undetermined. These data originate in a study of shared clonotypes between healthy human individuals. About the study: Researchers drew samples from a couple of women and three men aged 18 to 49. General observations from the study: Represented diversity (both genetic and exposure-history) was limited by the small number of donors.

Germline V gene sequence: CDR1 MDHEN, CDR2 SYDVKM. CDR3 length: 15 amino acids. Trimming removed 5 bases at V and 2 bases at J, with 13 bases between. The unsorted PBMC replicate PCRs were performed with about 300 ng DNA, 25,000 to 30,000 T cell genomes. TCRdb keeps only in-frame clones here, not all; method: immunoSEQ multiplex PCR. The table records about half a million clones, roughly 78% of them present only once. This sequence was found in a woman in her forties in good health. Some clones in this sample may be carry-over from other donors' samples. Sequencing was performed on PBMCs. J is TRBJ2-4 and V is TRBV28; possible D gene TRBD2, 6 bases. The chain's CDR3 is CASSPQGGTKNIQYF. Here the CDR3 DNA reads TGTGCCAGCAGTCCCCAGGGAGGAACCAAAAACATTCAGTACTTC.